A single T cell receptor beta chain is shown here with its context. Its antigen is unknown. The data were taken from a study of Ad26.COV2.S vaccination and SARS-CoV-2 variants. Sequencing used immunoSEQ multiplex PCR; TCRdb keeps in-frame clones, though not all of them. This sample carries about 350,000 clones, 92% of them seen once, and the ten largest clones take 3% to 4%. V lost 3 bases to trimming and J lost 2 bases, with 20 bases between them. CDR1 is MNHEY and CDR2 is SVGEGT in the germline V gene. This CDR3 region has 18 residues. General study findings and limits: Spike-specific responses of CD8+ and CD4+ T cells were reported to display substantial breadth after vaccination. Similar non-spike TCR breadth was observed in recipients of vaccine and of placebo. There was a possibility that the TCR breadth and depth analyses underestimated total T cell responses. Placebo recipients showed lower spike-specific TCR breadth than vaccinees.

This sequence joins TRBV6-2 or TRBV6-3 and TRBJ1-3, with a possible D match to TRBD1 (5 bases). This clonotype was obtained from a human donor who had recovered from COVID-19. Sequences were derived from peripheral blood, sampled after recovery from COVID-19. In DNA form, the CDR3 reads TGTGCCAGCAGTTATGCGGTTCCGAAAACAGGCGCTGGAAACACCATATATTTT. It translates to CASSYAVPKTGAGNTIYF.